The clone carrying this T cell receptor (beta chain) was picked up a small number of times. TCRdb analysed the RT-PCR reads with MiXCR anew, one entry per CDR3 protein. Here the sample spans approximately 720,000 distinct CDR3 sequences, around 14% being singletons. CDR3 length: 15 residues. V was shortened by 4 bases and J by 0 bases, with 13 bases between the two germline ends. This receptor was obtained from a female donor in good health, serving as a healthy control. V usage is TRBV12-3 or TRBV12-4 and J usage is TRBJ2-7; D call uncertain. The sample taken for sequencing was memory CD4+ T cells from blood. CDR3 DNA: TGTGCCAGCAGTTCGAGTAGGTTGGTCTCCTACGAGCAGTACTTC. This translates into CASSSSRLVSYEQYF.